The 18 T cell receptor beta chains below come from one sample, sequenced in a study of response to subunit inactivated influenza vaccine. TCRdb recomputed calls from the RT-PCR reads with MiXCR, one row per CDR3 protein. This sample has more than 400,000 distinct CDR3 sequences, with about a tenth found just once. This material consisted of PBMCs from blood, taken 45 days after vaccination. The receptors stem from a man aged 45-65 years who received an inactivated influenza vaccine.

V and J are TRBV29-1 and TRBJ2-1; possible D gene TRBD2, 6 bases. The CDR3 extends over 15 amino acids. The germline V gene has CDR1 SQVTM and CDR2 ANQGSEA. The V gene lost 3 bases and the J gene lost 3 bases, with 15 bases spanning the gap. The CDR3 coding sequence is TGCAGCGTTGAGGGGCCGGGACTTGTCTACAATGAGCAGTTCTTC. Its translation: CSVEGPGLVYNEQFF.

This clonotype was seen a few times. The chain combines TRBV9 with TRBJ2-1, with TRBD1 matching over 9 bases. CDR1 and CDR2 from the germline V gene are SGDLS and YYNGEE. The CDR3 has 15 residues. The V gene end was trimmed by 0 bases and the J gene end by 9 bases; junction bases not matched to a gene: 7. This chain's CDR3 is CASSVDGTGSGEQFF. For the CDR3, the DNA is TGTGCCAGCAGCGTAGATGGGACAGGGTCGGGTGAGCAGTTCTTC.

This clonotype was seen only a few times. This chain joins TRBV28 and TRBJ2-5, with a weak D call TRBD2 (6 bases). Germline V CDR1 and CDR2: MDHEN, SYDVKM. The ends were cut back, 5 bases at V and 1 base at J, with 11 bases in the middle. This CDR3 contains 14 residues. The CDR3 loop reads CASSTRDFQETQYF. CDR3 nucleotides: TGTGCCAGCAGTACACGGGACTTCCAAGAGACCCAGTACTTC. Full variable domain (remainder filled in from reference TRBV28 and TRBJ2-5): DVKVTQSSRYLVKRTGEKVFLECVQDMDHENMFWYRQDPGLGLRLIYFSYDVKMKEKGDIPEGYSVSREKKERFSLILESASTNQTSMYLCASSTRDFQETQYFGPGTRLLVL.

This clonotype has a count of ten or more. This chain uses TRBV29-1 with TRBJ2-2; D gene ambiguous. The V gene lost 5 bases and the J gene lost 1 base, with 5 bases spanning the gap. Germline V CDR1 and CDR2: SQVTM, ANQGSEA. The CDR3 consists of 12 residues. The CDR3 DNA sequence: TGCAGCGTTACCCGGAACACCGGGGAGCTGTTTTTT. Its protein is CSVTRNTGELFF.

The chain combines TRBV7-8 with TRBJ1-5; 7 nucleotides match TRBD1. With 5 bases clipped from V and 1 base from J, the junction kept 8 bases outside the gene matches. There are 16 residues in the CDR3. Germline loops: CDR1 SGHVS, CDR2 FQNEAQ. In DNA, the CDR3 is TGTGCCAGCAGCCAGGGGGTCTGGGGGAGCAATCAGCCCCAGCATTTT. Residues: CASSQGVWGSNQPQHF.

This clonotype was detected many times. This chain links TRBV12-3 or TRBV12-4 with TRBJ1-3; possibly TRBD1 for D (6 bases). Trimming stripped 5 bases from V and 3 bases from J, with 23 bases between. This CDR3 region has 18 residues. In DNA form, the CDR3 reads TGTGCCAGCAGTACAAGGCGAGGAAGGGGGAAGATTGGAAACACCATATATTTT. It is translated as CASSTRRGRGKIGNTIYF.

This rearrangement joins TRBV5-1 to TRBJ1-4, with 11 positions matching TRBD1. Germline lookup yields CDR1 SGHRS and CDR2 YFSETQ. The V gene end was trimmed by 4 bases and the J gene end by 1 base; junction bases not matched to a gene: 3. The CDR3 length is 16 residues. The chain's CDR3 is CASSRGTGGTNEKLFF. The CDR3 DNA is TGCGCCAGCAGCCGCGGGACAGGGGGAACTAATGAAAAACTGTTTTTT.

Many counts were recorded for this clonotype. The rearrangement uses TRBV15 and TRBJ1-2, with no clear D. The germline gives CDR1 LNHNV, CDR2 YYDKDF (reference sequence). This CDR3 contains 15 residues. V lost 5 bases and J 5 bases, leaving 18 bases between the germline ends. CDR3 nucleotides: TGTGCCACCAGCGAAGGCCCAGCCTTAAGTTATGGCTACACCTTC. This sequence encodes CATSEGPALSYGYTF.

This clonotype has a count of ten or more. This rearrangement joins TRBV18 to TRBJ2-5; D gene uncertain. The CDR3 totals 12 residues. Deletions cut 3 bases from V and 5 bases from J, with 7 bases between. Germline-derived CDR1 and CDR2 are KGHSH and LQKENI. CDR3 loop: CASSPRMETQYF. CDR3 DNA: TGTGCCAGCTCACCGCGTATGGAGACCCAGTACTTC.

This chain joins TRBV5-5 and TRBJ2-1; D not certain. The CDR3 has 16 residues. Germline V lookup: CDR1 SGHKS, CDR2 YYEKEE (reference sequence). The V and J ends lost 0 bases and 0 bases respectively, with 10 bases between them. The CDR3 nucleotides are TGTGCCAGCAGCTTGGCTCCCAGGAGCTCCTACAATGAGCAGTTCTTC. It translates to CASSLAPRSSYNEQFF.

This chain joins TRBV20-1 and TRBJ2-1; the D gene is possibly TRBD1 (6 bases). CDR3 length equals 16 residues. The V gene lost 6 bases and the J gene lost 7 bases, with 25 bases spanning the gap. Looked up from germline, CDR1 is DFQATT and CDR2 is SNEGSKA (reference sequence). Written as DNA, the CDR3 is TGCAGTGCGGTTAGCCCTAGAGGGACATCCCTAAATGAGCAGTTCTTC. Amino acid sequence: CSAVSPRGTSLNEQFF.

The chain joins TRBV4-3 to TRBJ2-1; tentatively, D is TRBD2 (5 bases). This CDR3 spans 16 amino acids. CDR1 is LGHNA and CDR2 is YSLEER in the germline V gene. Between the trimmed V and J ends, which lost 0 bases and 0 bases, there was a span of 9 bases. CDR3 amino acids: CASSQDTRRSYNEQFF. CDR3 nucleotide sequence: TGCGCCAGCAGCCAAGACACTAGGCGCTCCTACAATGAGCAGTTCTTC.

A note on this clonotype: Compared with germline, one end of the junction differs, possibly owing to a read error. V and J are TRBV7-2 and TRBJ2-7; possible D gene TRBD2, 5 bases. This CDR3 comprises 14 residues. Germline V gene data show CDR1 as SGHTA and CDR2 as FQGNSA. CDR3 loop: CAMSPGLPSCEQYF. Here the CDR3 DNA reads TGTGCCATGAGCCCCGGACTTCCCTCCTGCGAGCAGTACTTC.

In this sample, this clonotype turned up many times. The rearrangement joins TRBV7-2 to TRBJ2-7; TRBD2 is a possible D gene (5 bases). The germline V gene has CDR1 SGHTA and CDR2 FQGNSA. V was pared by 10 bases and J by 1 base, with 11 bases between. This CDR3 contains 12 residues. The CDR3, as DNA: TGTGCCACCCGTAGCGAGTCCTACGAGCAGTACTTC. The encoded protein is CATRSESYEQYF.

The chain combines TRBV11-2 with TRBJ2-2, with TRBD2 identical over 9 bases. Germline CDR1 SGHAT, CDR2 FQNNGV. Germline trimming cut 7 bases from V and 0 bases from J; bases unmatched to any gene: 9. This CDR3 is 17 amino acids long. The CDR3 sequence is CASIGRGGDANTGELFF. The CDR3 region has the DNA TGTGCCAGCATCGGGCGGGGGGGCGACGCGAACACCGGGGAGCTGTTTTTT.

This clonotype was counted a few times. The chain couples TRBV7-9 to TRBJ2-5, with 12 positions matching TRBD2. The V segment lost 3 bases and the J segment 5 bases; nucleotides outside the gene matches: 7. Germline V gene sequence: CDR1 SEHNR, CDR2 FQNEAQ (reference sequence). This CDR3 region has 16 residues. The CDR3 DNA follows: TGTGCCAGCAGCTTGTTGACTAGCGGGAGAGCGGAGACCCAGTACTTC. This gives the protein CASSLLTSGRAETQYF. The variable domain in full, with the rest retrieved from reference TRBV7-9 and TRBJ2-5, is DTGVSQNPRHKITKRGQNVTFRCDPISEHNRLYWYRQTLGQGPEFLTYFQNEAQLEKSRLLSDRFSAERPKGSFSTLEIQRTEQGDSAMYLCASSLLTSGRAETQYFGPGTRLLVL.

This clonotype was picked up a small number of times. The chain couples TRBV6-5 to TRBJ2-7; the D gene is possibly TRBD1 (5 bases). CDR3 length equals 15 residues. With 0 bases removed from V and 2 bases from J, the gap between germline ends came to 11 bases. Germline V lookup: CDR1 MNHEY, CDR2 SVGAGI. CDR3 in amino acids: CASSYSALGPYEQYF. The CDR3 bases are TGTGCCAGCAGTTACTCAGCTCTGGGGCCCTACGAGCAGTACTTC.

This clonotype was picked up many times. J is TRBJ2-3 and V is TRBV29-1; D might be TRBD1 or TRBD2, each matching 5 bases. The CDR3 spans 15 residues. CDR1 and CDR2 from the germline V gene are SQVTM and ANQGSEA. The ends were cut back, 0 bases at V and 6 bases at J, with 16 bases in the middle. This CDR3 is CSVEDAVGVSDTQYF. The CDR3 DNA follows: TGCAGCGTTGAAGATGCGGTGGGGGTGTCGGATACGCAGTATTTT.